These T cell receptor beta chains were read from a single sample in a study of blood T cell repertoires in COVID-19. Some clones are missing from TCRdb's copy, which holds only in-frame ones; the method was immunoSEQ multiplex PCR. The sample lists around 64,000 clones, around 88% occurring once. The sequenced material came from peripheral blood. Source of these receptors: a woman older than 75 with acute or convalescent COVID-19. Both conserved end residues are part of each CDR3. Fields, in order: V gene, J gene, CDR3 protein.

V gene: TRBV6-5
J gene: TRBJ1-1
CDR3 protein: CASSYLSGEGTEAFF

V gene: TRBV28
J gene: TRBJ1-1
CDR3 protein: CASSYPLPDRGRNTEAFF

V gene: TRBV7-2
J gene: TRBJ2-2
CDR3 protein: CASSSSGSVGGELFF

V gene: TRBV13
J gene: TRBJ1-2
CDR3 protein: CDSEGAPANYGYTF

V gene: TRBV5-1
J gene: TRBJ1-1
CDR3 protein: CASSLASQNTEAFF

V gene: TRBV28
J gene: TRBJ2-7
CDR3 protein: CASSTTSQSSYEQYF

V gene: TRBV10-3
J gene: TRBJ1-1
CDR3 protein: CAISDYVGRGNTEAFF

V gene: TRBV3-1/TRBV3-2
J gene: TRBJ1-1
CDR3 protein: CASTKTPGTEAFF

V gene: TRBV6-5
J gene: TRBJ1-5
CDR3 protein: CASRQSGYSNQPQHF

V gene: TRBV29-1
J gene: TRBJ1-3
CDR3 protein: CSVALDRAGNTIYF

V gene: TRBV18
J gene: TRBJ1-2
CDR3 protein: CASSQGDTNYGYTF

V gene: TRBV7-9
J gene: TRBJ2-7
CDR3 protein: CASSPYSGGPYEQYF

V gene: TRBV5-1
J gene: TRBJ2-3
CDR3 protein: CASSFGTSGGPTDTQYF

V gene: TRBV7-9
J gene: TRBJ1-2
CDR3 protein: CASSIRGMDGYTF

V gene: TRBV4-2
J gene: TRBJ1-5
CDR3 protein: CASSQTGSDNQPQHF

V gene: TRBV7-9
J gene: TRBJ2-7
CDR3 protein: CASSPPGQGNYEQYF

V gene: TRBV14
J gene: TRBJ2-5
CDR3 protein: CASSQVAGYGTQYF

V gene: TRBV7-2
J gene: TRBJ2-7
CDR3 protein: CASSLEEIDEQYF